This passage covers 8 T cell receptor beta chains from one sample sequenced in a study of tumor and adjacent non-tumor tissue in lung cancer. RNA was extracted from bulk tissue without any cell sorting. Three rounds of nested PCR, following a modified ARM-PCR protocol, produced the TCRbeta library. TCRdb recomputed calls from the multiplex PCR reads with MiXCR, one row per CDR3 protein. The repertoire holds roughly 65,000 distinct CDR3 sequences, with roughly 60% as singletons. The sequencing input was lung tumor tissue. The receptors shown here come from a middle-aged man with non-small cell lung cancer.

In its sample, this clonotype was seen a few times. One base away lies a much larger clone, so this may be a sequencing read error. The chain combines TRBV29-1 with TRBJ2-5; 11 bases are a match to TRBD1. Germline V gives CDR1 SQVTM, CDR2 ANQGSEA. The ends lost 5 bases at V and 5 bases at J; junction bases unmatched: 10. The CDR3 has 15 residues. In DNA form, the CDR3 reads TGCAGCGTTAGCAGGACAGGGGGCGCGGGGGAGACCCAGTACTTC. Amino acids: CSVSRTGGAGETQYF.

With respect to this clonotype: Since no conserved phenylalanine or tryptophan closes the CDR3, a read error is the likely cause. No DNA is shown, since the ends of the CDR3 on it are uncertain; the CDR3 is the one TCRdb lists. CDR3 region: CSLGNNEHFL. The V gene is TRBV29-1, the J gene TRBJ2-1. Germline CDR1 SQVTM, CDR2 ANQGSEA. The CDR3 length is 10 residues, termini included.

This clonotype was seen once. Since no conserved phenylalanine or tryptophan closes the CDR3, a read error is the likely cause. CDR3 region: CVSQIGGMETQYI. The CDR3 bases are TGTGTCAGCCAAATTGGTGGTATGGAGACCCAGTACATC. The chain employs TRBV12-3 or TRBV12-4 and TRBJ2-5; D gene uncertain. The CDR3 runs 13 residues.

Of note for this clonotype: Mismatch with germline at one junction end may stem from a read error. The chain couples TRBV6-5 to TRBJ2-7; a weak D match, TRBD2 (6 bases). CDR1 is MNHEY and CDR2 is SVGAGI in the germline V gene. The CDR3 consists of 16 residues. CDR3 bases: TGTGCCAACAGTTACTCAGAGTTGGGACTTCCCTACGAGCAGTACTTC. This gives the protein CANSYSELGLPYEQYF.

The chain has TRBV28 and TRBJ1-2; TRBD1 aligns across 7 bases. J gave up 3 bases and V 4 bases, and 11 bases lay outside the gene matches. CDR1 is MDHEN and CDR2 is SYDVKM in the germline V gene. CDR3 length: 16 amino acids. CDR3 residues: CASSSQGVGADYGYTF. The CDR3 DNA is TGTGCCAGCAGTTCCCAGGGGGTGGGGGCGGACTATGGCTACACCTTC.

This clonotype showed up just once. The chain couples TRBV6-5 to TRBJ2-3; D is perhaps TRBD2 (6 bases). The CDR3 spans 15 residues. The ends were cut back, 6 bases at V and 2 bases at J, with 15 bases in the middle. Germline CDR1 and CDR2: MNHEY and SVGAGI. This CDR3 reads CASRPLGGDTDTQYF. DNA for the CDR3: TGTGCCAGCAGACCGCTAGGAGGGGACACAGATACGCAGTATTTT.

Ten or more counts support this clonotype. The rearrangement links TRBV5-1 to TRBJ2-7; D is uncertain. The CDR3 covers 14 residues. CDR1 and CDR2 from the germline V gene are SGHRS and YFSETQ. V gave up 0 bases and J gave up 2 bases, with 9 bases separating them. CDR3 loop: CASSLVVAPYEQYF. For the CDR3, the DNA is TGCGCCAGCAGCTTGGTGGTGGCCCCCTACGAGCAGTACTTC. Variable domain in full (rest from reference TRBV5-1 and TRBJ2-7): KAGVTQTPRYLIKTRGQQVTLSCSPISGHRSVSWYQQTPGQGLQFLFEYFSETQRNKGNFPGRFSGRQFSNSRSEMNVSTLELGDSALYLCASSLVVAPYEQYFGPGTRLTVT.

The chain carries TRBV6-2 or TRBV6-3 and TRBJ2-7; perhaps TRBD2 as D (5 bases). The V gene lost 8 bases and the J gene lost 1 base, with 24 bases spanning the gap. The CDR3 contains 17 residues. CDR1 and CDR2 from the germline V gene are MNHEY and SVGEGT. The DNA for the CDR3 is TGTGCCAGCGGAACCACACCGGGATCCTCGACGTCCTACGAGCAGTACTTC. Translated, it gives CASGTTPGSSTSYEQYF.